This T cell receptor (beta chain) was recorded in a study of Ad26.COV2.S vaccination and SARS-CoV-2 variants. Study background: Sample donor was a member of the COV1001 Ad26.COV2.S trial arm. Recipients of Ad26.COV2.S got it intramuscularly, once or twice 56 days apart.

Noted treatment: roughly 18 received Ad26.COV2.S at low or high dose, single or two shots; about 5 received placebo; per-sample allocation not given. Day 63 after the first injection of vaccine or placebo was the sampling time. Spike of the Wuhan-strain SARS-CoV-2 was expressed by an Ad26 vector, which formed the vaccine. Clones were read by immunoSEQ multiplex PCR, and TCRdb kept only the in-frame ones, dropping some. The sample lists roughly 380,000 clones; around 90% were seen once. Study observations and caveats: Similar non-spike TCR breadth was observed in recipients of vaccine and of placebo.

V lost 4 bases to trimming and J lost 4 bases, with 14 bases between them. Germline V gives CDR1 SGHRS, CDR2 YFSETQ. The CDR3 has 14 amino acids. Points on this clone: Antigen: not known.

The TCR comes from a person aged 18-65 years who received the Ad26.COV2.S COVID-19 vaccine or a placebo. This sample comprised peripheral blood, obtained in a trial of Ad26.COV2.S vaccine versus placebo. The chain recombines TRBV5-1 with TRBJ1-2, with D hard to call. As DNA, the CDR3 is TGCGCCAGCAGCACGGACGGACCGATCTATGGCTACACCTTC. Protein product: CASSTDGPIYGYTF.